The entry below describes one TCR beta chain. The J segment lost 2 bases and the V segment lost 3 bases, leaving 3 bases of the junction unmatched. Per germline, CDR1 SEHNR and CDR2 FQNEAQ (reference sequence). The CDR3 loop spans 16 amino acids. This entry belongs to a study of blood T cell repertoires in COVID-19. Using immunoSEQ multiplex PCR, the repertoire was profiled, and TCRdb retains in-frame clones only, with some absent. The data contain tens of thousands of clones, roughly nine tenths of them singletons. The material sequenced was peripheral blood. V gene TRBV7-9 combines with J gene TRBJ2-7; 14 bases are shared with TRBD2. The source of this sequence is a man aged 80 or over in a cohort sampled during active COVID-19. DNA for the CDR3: TGTGCCAGCAGCTTGGGACTAGCGGGAGAAACCTACGAGCAGTACTTC. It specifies CASSLGLAGETYEQYF. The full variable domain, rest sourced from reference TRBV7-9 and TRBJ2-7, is DTGVSQNPRHKITKRGQNVTFRCDPISEHNRLYWYRQTLGQGPEFLTYFQNEAQLEKSRLLSDRFSAERPKGSFSTLEIQRTEQGDSAMYLCASSLGLAGETYEQYFGPGTRLTVT.